This record concerns one T cell receptor beta chain sequence. The antigen remains unidentified. The entry originates in a study of graft-versus-host responses after intestinal transplantation. About the study: Transplant recipients had multivisceral, liver-intestinal, or isolated intestinal grafts. Anti-thymocyte globulin induction was given to all recipients, followed by tacrolimus and steroids for 2 to 3 years.

Regarding the study as a whole: GvH clones were found in recipient marrow; some appeared first in ileum or blood. Within the allografts of patients who had graft-donor T cell macrochimerism, graft-versus-host to host-versus-graft clonal ratios were high.

In germline, CDR1 is LNHDA, CDR2 SQIVND (reference sequence). Trimming removed 2 bases from V and 8 bases from J, with 6 bases in between. The CDR3 contains 11 residues. Profiled with immunoSEQ multiplex PCR; TCRdb holds only in-frame clones, not every one. The sample carries 950 to 1,500 clones, about 83% recorded once. The TCR originated in a human patient who received an intestinal transplant, so some T cells may come from the graft donor. This sequence joins TRBV19 and TRBJ1-1; D unclear. The sample was PBMCs, taken 7 days after intestinal transplantation. The CDR3 DNA reads TGTGCCAGTAGTATATTTTCCGAAGCTTTCTTT. Translated, it gives CASSIFSEAFF.